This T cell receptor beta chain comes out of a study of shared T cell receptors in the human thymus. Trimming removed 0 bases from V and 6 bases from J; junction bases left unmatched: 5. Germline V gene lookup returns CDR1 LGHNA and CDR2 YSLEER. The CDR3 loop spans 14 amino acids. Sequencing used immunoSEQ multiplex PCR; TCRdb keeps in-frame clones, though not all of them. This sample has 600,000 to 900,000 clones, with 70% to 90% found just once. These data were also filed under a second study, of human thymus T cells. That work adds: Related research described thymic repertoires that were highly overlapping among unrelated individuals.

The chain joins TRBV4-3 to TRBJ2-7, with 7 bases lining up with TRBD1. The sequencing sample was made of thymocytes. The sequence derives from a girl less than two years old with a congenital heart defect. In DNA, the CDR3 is TGCGCCAGCAGCCAAGATAGGGGGCAGCTCGAGCAGTACTTC. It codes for CASSQDRGQLEQYF.